These 29 T cell receptor beta chains were all obtained from the same sample, sequenced in a study of blood T cell dynamics during melanoma immunotherapy. Time point of the sample: week 3, after first cycle of checkpoint inhibitor. Profiled with immunoSEQ multiplex PCR; TCRdb holds only in-frame clones, not every one. The sample consists of thousands of clones, 75% to 90% of them appearing once. This specimen consisted of blood, obtained from a patient treated with checkpoint blockade. Receptor source: a human donor with melanoma.

The chain's CDR3 is CASSKVRGPTYEQYF. CDR3 nucleotides: TGTGCCAGCAGCAAAGTGCGGGGACCCACCTACGAGCAGTACTTC. This sequence joins TRBV21-1 and TRBJ2-7; TRBD2, the table's D call, was not compared with the DNA. TRBV21-1 is noted as a pseudogene. The CDR3 contains 15 residues.

J is TRBJ1-3 and V is TRBV2; D is unclear. Deletions cut 4 bases from V and 8 bases from J, with 18 bases between. CDR1 and CDR2 (germline): SNHLY, FYNNEI. There are 15 residues in the CDR3. The CDR3 DNA reads TGTGCCAGCAGTGCGATCCGGGGTACGTCGGACACCATATATTTT. Protein product: CASSAIRGTSDTIYF.

V is TRBV27 and J is TRBJ1-2; D ambiguous. The CDR3 totals 13 residues. Germline V gives CDR1 MNHEY, CDR2 SMNVEV (reference sequence). The ends were cut back, 2 bases at V and 2 bases at J, with 6 bases in the middle. The CDR3 nucleotides read TGTGCCAGCAGTTTAGGACCGAACTATGGCTACACCTTC. It encodes CASSLGPNYGYTF.

The chain carries TRBV2 and TRBJ2-1, with TRBD1 as a possible D gene (6 bases). The CDR3 totals 14 residues. Germline CDR1 and CDR2: SNHLY and FYNNEI. The germline V and J ends were trimmed by 7 bases and 4 bases, with 14 bases remaining between them. DNA of the CDR3: TGTGCCAGCACTTTGGAAGGGGGTTACAATGAGCAGTTCTTC. Encoded protein: CASTLEGGYNEQFF.

This clone was counted a few times. The gene calls are TRBV25-1 and TRBJ1-5; D is unclear. This CDR3 is built from 13 residues. Germline lookup yields CDR1 MGHDK and CDR2 SYGVNS. With 1 base removed from V and 6 bases from J, the gap between germline ends came to 7 bases. CDR3 protein: CASSEFFGQPQHF. CDR3 bases: TGTGCCAGCAGTGAATTTTTCGGTCAGCCCCAGCATTTT.

This chain uses TRBV5-8 with TRBJ1-1, with a weak D call TRBD1 (5 bases). The germline V gene has CDR1 SGHTS and CDR2 YDEGEE. Between the trimmed V and J ends, which lost 4 bases and 7 bases, there was a span of 11 bases. The CDR3 is made up of 12 amino acids. CDR3 amino acids: CASSGGGYEAFF. Here the CDR3 DNA reads TGTGCCAGCAGCGGGGGGGGTTATGAAGCTTTCTTT.

The chain has TRBV6-5 and TRBJ1-1; 9 bases fit TRBD1. Germline CDR1 MNHEY, CDR2 SVGAGI. There are 15 residues in the CDR3. Trimming cost V 4 bases and J 4 bases; bases outside gene matches: 7. The CDR3 region is CASSSRGTGPTEAFF. The CDR3 DNA follows: TGTGCCAGCAGTTCACGGGGGACAGGGCCCACTGAAGCTTTCTTT.

The chain links TRBV2 to TRBJ1-4; D ambiguous. Trimming took off 6 bases at V and 8 bases at J, with 10 bases between the two ends. This CDR3 has 12 residues. Germline lookup yields CDR1 SNHLY and CDR2 FYNNEI. The CDR3 sequence: CASRQFFEKLFF. As DNA, the CDR3 is TGTGCCAGCAGACAGTTTTTCGAAAAACTGTTTTTT.

The chain uses TRBV27 and TRBJ2-7; unclear D gene. This CDR3 comprises 14 residues. V was pared by 2 bases and J by 0 bases, with 8 bases between. Germline CDR1 reads MNHEY; CDR2 reads SMNVEV (reference sequence). Here the CDR3 DNA reads TGTGCCAGCAGTTTAGAGTACAGCTCCTACGAGCAGTACTTC. This gives the protein CASSLEYSSYEQYF.

The chain links TRBV19 to TRBJ1-1; TRBD1 might be the D (6 bases). Trimming pared 6 bases from V and 4 bases from J, leaving 18 bases between. The germline gives CDR1 LNHDA, CDR2 SQIVND (reference sequence). CDR3 size: 15 residues. The CDR3 coding sequence is TGTGCCAGTAGCCCTGGAGCAGGCAGGGGCACTGAAGCTTTCTTT. This encodes CASSPGAGRGTEAFF.

The CDR3 region has the DNA TGTGCCAGCAGTTTGGTGAACCGGTGGTCTGAGCAGTACTTC. Translating gives CASSLVNRWSEQYF. The rearrangement uses TRBV28 and TRBJ2-7; no definite D call. The length of the CDR3 is 14 residues. From germline, CDR1 is MDHEN and CDR2 SYDVKM. V was pared by 3 bases and J by 7 bases, with 16 bases between.

The chain links TRBV10-3 to TRBJ1-1; 10 positions match TRBD1. The V gene end was trimmed by 3 bases and the J gene end by 0 bases; junction bases not matched to a gene: 10. Germline values: CDR1 ENHRY, CDR2 SYGVKD. The CDR3 contains 18 residues. The CDR3 protein is CAISDLGQGGKMNTEAFF. Written as DNA, the CDR3 is TGTGCCATCAGTGACCTTGGACAGGGGGGGAAGATGAACACTGAAGCTTTCTTT.

J is TRBJ2-7 and V is TRBV6-7; TRBD2 agrees at 9 bases. Being an ORF, TRBV6-7 has a function that is uncertain. The trim removed 3 bases at V and 3 bases at J, leaving 3 bases unmatched. This CDR3 contains 14 residues. The CDR3 sequence is CASSYPSGNYEQYF. The CDR3 nucleotides read TGTGCCAGCAGTTATCCTAGCGGGAACTACGAGCAGTACTTC.

This chain joins TRBV28 and TRBJ1-2; possibly TRBD1 for D (5 bases). Trimming removed 3 bases from V and 0 bases from J, with 11 bases in between. This CDR3 region has 15 residues. Germline CDR1 reads MDHEN; CDR2 reads SYDVKM. The CDR3 sequence: CASSLYPGPNYGYTF. For the CDR3, the DNA is TGTGCCAGCAGTTTGTATCCGGGACCTAACTATGGCTACACCTTC.

The chain combines TRBV29-1 with TRBJ2-2; D possibly corresponds to TRBD1 (6 bases). V shed 6 bases and J shed 2 bases, with 22 bases lying between them. CDR1 is SQVTM and CDR2 is ANQGSEA in the germline V gene. CDR3 length: 17 residues. The CDR3 DNA is TGCAGCGTGGGAGACAGGACCACTCGGACTAACACCGGGGAGCTGTTTTTT. Protein product: CSVGDRTTRTNTGELFF.

The chain employs TRBV10-3 and TRBJ2-7; possible D gene TRBD2, 5 bases. This CDR3 has 14 residues. Germline V gives CDR1 ENHRY, CDR2 SYGVKD. V dropped 6 bases and J dropped 3 bases, with 15 bases sitting between them. This CDR3 reads CAISAQWENYEQYF. In nucleotides, the CDR3 is TGTGCCATCAGCGCACAATGGGAGAACTACGAGCAGTACTTC.

The chain is built from TRBV1 and TRBJ1-1. TRBV1 is a recognized pseudogene. The CDR3 is made up of 13 amino acids. The CDR3 nucleotides are TGCACCAGCAGCCCGCGCTTGAACACTGAAGCTTTCTTT. Protein product: CTSSPRLNTEAFF.

The rearrangement links TRBV27 to TRBJ2-7, with D possibly matching TRBD1 (6 bases). V shed 4 bases and J shed 0 bases, with 13 bases lying between them. The CDR3 runs to 15 residues. Germline V gene data show CDR1 as MNHEY and CDR2 as SMNVEV (reference sequence). CDR3 coding DNA: TGTGCCAGCAGTTATACAGGGATCAGCTCCTACGAGCAGTACTTC. It encodes CASSYTGISSYEQYF.

The V call is TRBV28, the J call TRBJ2-2, with D perhaps TRBD2 (7 bases). Germline V lookup: CDR1 MDHEN, CDR2 SYDVKM. The CDR3 consists of 11 residues. V lost 2 bases to trimming and J lost 15 bases, with 10 bases between them. CDR3 DNA sequence: TGTGCCAGCAGTTTAGGAGGGGGGGTGTTTTTT. Translation gives CASSLGGGVFF.

J is TRBJ1-2 and V is TRBV19; D may be TRBD1 (6 bases). The V end was cut by 5 bases, the J end by 8 bases, with 9 bases between. The CDR3 loop spans 11 amino acids. Germline assignment: CDR1 LNHDA and CDR2 SQIVND (reference sequence). CDR3 DNA sequence: TGTGCCAGTAGTTTCCAGGGGGGCTACACCTTC. As protein: CASSFQGGYTF. Complete variable domain (other parts from reference TRBV19 and TRBJ1-2): DGGITQSPKYLFRKEGQNVTLSCEQNLNHDAMYWYRQDPGQGLRLIYYSQIVNDFQKGDIAEGYSVSREKKESFPLTVTSAQKNPTAFYLCASSFQGGYTFGSGTRLTVV.

The chain links TRBV7-6 to TRBJ1-1, with D perhaps matching TRBD1 (6 bases). Deletions cut 4 bases from V and 5 bases from J, with 14 bases between. The germline V gene encodes CDR1 SGHVS and CDR2 FNYEAQ. This CDR3 is 14 amino acids long. CDR3 amino acids: CASSSLQGSTEAFF. The CDR3 coding sequence is TGTGCCAGCAGCTCCCTTCAGGGGAGTACTGAAGCTTTCTTT.

The chain recombines TRBV7-6 with TRBJ2-7; 8 positions agree with TRBD1. J was trimmed by 6 bases and V by 1 base; bases with no gene match: 2. CDR1 is SGHVS, CDR2 FNYEAQ, per germline. The CDR3 sequence is 13 residues long. The CDR3, as DNA: TGTGCCAGCAGCTTAGGGGACAGGCTCGAGCAGTACTTC. Encoded protein: CASSLGDRLEQYF.

CDR3 nucleotide sequence: TGCGCCAGCAGCTTGGTTGAGGGAACGGGGCAGTACTTC. Residues: CASSLVEGTGQYF. The chain combines TRBV5-1 with TRBJ2-7; TRBD2 might be the D (5 bases). CDR3 size: 13 residues. CDR1 is SGHRS and CDR2 is YFSETQ in the germline V gene. Trimming left V 0 bases short and J 9 bases short, with 13 bases between.

The gene calls are TRBV15 and TRBJ1-1, with 7 nucleotides matching TRBD1. Per germline, CDR1 LNHNV and CDR2 YYDKDF (reference sequence). The ends lost 3 bases at V and 10 bases at J; junction bases unmatched: 11. The CDR3 is made up of 14 amino acids. The CDR3 region has the DNA TGTGCCACCAGCAGCGGACAGGCGCTCTATGGAGCTTTCTTT. It yields the protein CATSSGQALYGAFF.

This chain links TRBV19 with TRBJ2-2, with D perhaps matching TRBD1 or TRBD2 (5 bases each). Germline V gene lookup returns CDR1 LNHDA and CDR2 SQIVND (reference sequence). Trimming took 2 bases from V and 3 from J, leaving 10 bases between them. This CDR3 has 15 residues. CDR3 DNA sequence: TGTGCCAGTAGTATATTCGGGGCTTACACCGGGGAGCTGTTTTTT. This sequence encodes CASSIFGAYTGELFF.

The V call is TRBV10-3, the J call TRBJ1-1, with 8 bases identical to TRBD1. The CDR3 has 14 amino acids. CDR1 and CDR2 (germline): ENHRY, SYGVKD. The V segment lost 6 bases and the J segment 7 bases; nucleotides outside the gene matches: 10. Here the CDR3 reads CAIRTGARNDEAFF. In DNA, the CDR3 is TGTGCCATCAGGACAGGGGCGAGAAATGATGAAGCTTTCTTT.

In its sample, this clone was seen a few times. The V and J genes are TRBV11-2 and TRBJ1-2; 9 nucleotides line up with TRBD1. There are 14 residues in the CDR3. The V gene end was trimmed by 4 bases and the J gene end by 7 bases; junction bases not matched to a gene: 7. Germline CDR1 and CDR2: SGHAT and FQNNGV. The CDR3 nucleotides read TGTGCCAGCAGCTCTAATTACAGGGGGCTTGGCTACACCTTC. Protein product: CASSSNYRGLGYTF.

The chain has TRBV25-1 and TRBJ2-7; TRBD2 matches 8 bases. Trimming at V came to 8 bases and at J to 5 bases, leaving 8 bases not matched to a gene. CDR3 size: 13 residues. Germline V lookup: CDR1 MGHDK, CDR2 SYGVNS. For the CDR3, the DNA is TGTGCCAGCGAAGAAGCGGGAGATCACGAGCAGTACTTC. Translation: CASEEAGDHEQYF.

This clone occurred a few times. Other DNA variants within this sample encode the same CDR3. This chain connects TRBV2 to TRBJ2-7; D is unresolved. With 6 bases removed from V and 0 bases from J, the gap between germline ends came to 15 bases. The CDR3 has 15 amino acids. Germline CDR1 reads SNHLY; CDR2 reads FYNNEI. The CDR3 coding sequence is TGTGCCAGCAGCGAACCAGGCTTCAGCTCCTACGAGCAGTACTTC. Translating gives CASSEPGFSSYEQYF. Full variable domain (missing parts from reference TRBV2 and TRBJ2-7): EPEVTQTPSHQVTQMGQEVILRCVPISNHLYFYWYRQILGQKVEFLVSFYNNEISEKSEIFDDQFSVERPDGSNFTLKIRSTKLEDSAMYFCASSEPGFSSYEQYFGPGTRLTVT.